This T cell receptor (beta chain) stems from a study of blood T cell repertoires in COVID-19. V lost 4 bases, J lost 3 bases, and 21 bases lay in between. The CDR3 is 16 amino acids. Germline V gene lookup returns CDR1 GTSNPN and CDR2 SVGIG (reference sequence). Patients in Seattle were enrolled during active infection, then followed longitudinally. The method was immunoSEQ multiplex PCR; TCRdb's version includes in-frame clones alone and lacks a portion of them. Of some 390,000 clones in the sample, more than 70% were seen once. The V call is TRBV30, the J call TRBJ1-2; possible D gene TRBD1, 6 bases. This clonotype was sampled from an older woman with COVID-19, enrolled during active disease. The sample taken for sequencing was peripheral blood. CDR3 residues: CAWKKQGPGVDYGYTF. CDR3 nucleotides: TGTGCCTGGAAAAAACAAGGACCAGGGGTCGACTATGGCTACACCTTC.